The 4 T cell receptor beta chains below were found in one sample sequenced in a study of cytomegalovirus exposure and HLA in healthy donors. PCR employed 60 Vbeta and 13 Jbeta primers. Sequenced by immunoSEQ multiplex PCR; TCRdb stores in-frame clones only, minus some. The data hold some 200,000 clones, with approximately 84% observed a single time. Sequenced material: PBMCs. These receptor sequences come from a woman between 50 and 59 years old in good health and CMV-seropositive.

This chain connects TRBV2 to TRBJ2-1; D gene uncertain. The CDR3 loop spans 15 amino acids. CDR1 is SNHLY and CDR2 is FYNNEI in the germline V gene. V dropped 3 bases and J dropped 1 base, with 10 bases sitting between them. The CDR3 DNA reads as TGTGCCAGCAGTGATACGAGCAGGTCCTACAATGAGCAGTTCTTC. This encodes CASSDTSRSYNEQFF.

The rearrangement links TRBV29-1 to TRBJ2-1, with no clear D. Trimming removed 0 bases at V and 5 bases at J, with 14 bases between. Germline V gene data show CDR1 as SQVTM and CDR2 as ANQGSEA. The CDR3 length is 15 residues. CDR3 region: CSVEDRHEANNEQFF. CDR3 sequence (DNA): TGCAGCGTTGAAGATCGGCATGAGGCAAACAATGAGCAGTTCTTC.

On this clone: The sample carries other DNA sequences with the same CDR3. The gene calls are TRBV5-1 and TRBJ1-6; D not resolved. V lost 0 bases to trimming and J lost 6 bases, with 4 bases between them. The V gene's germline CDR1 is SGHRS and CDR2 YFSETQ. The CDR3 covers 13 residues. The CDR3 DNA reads TGCGCCAGCAGCTTGGACAGTAATTCACCCCTCCACTTT. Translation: CASSLDSNSPLHF.

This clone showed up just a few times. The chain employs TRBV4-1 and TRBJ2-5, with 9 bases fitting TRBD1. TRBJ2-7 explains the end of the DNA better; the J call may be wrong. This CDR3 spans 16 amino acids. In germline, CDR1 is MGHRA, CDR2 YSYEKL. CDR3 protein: CASSQESQGATYEQYF. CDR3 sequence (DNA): TGCGCCAGCAGCCAAGAATCACAGGGGGCCACGTACGAGCAGTACTTC.